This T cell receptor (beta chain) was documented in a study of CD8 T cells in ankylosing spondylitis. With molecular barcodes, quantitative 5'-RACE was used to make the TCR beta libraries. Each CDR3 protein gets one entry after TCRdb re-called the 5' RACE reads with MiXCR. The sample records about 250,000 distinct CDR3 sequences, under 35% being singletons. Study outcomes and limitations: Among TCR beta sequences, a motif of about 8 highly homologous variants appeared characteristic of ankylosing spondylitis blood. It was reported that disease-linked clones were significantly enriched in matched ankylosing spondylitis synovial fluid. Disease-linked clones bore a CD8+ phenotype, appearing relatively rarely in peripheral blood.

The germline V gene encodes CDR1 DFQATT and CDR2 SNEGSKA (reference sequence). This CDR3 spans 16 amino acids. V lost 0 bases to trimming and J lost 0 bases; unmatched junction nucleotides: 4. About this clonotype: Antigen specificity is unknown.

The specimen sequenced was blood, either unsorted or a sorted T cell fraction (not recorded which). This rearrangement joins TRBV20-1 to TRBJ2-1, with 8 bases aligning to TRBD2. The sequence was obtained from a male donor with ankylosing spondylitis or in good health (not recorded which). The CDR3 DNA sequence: TGCAGTGCTAGAGATTTAGCGGGAAGCTCCTACAATGAGCAGTTCTTC. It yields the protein CSARDLAGSSYNEQFF.